This passage covers 2 T cell receptor beta chains from one sample sequenced in a study of cytomegalovirus exposure and HLA in healthy donors. Clones were sequenced by immunoSEQ multiplex PCR, and TCRdb holds only the in-frame ones, with some missing. The repertoire holds more than 50,000 clones, 85% to 95% seen once, with over 2% in the top ten. The specimen was PBMCs. Receptors were obtained from a man younger than 35 in good health and CMV-seronegative.

The CDR3 here is CASSYRYNQPQHF. The CDR3 DNA is TGTGCCAGCAGCTACAGATACAATCAGCCCCAGCATTTT. The chain is built from TRBV11-2 and TRBJ1-5; D is ambiguous. The CDR3 spans 13 residues. Germline values: CDR1 SGHAT, CDR2 FQNNGV. Trimming shortened V by 4 bases and J by 3 bases, and 7 bases separated the two germline ends.

The V call is TRBV10-1, the J call TRBJ2-1; 9 nucleotides match TRBD1. The CDR3 has 15 amino acids. Germline V CDR1 and CDR2: WNHNN, SYGVQD (reference sequence). V dropped 3 bases and J dropped 1; count of bases not matched to a gene: 1. CDR3 loop: CASSEDRGSYNEQFF. The CDR3 nucleotides read TGCGCCAGCAGTGAAGACAGGGGGTCCTACAATGAGCAGTTCTTC.